This T cell receptor beta chain was retrieved from a study of OX40 agonist ivuxolimab in advanced cancers. This clone was seen a few times. Germline assignment: CDR1 LNHDA and CDR2 SQIVND (reference sequence). The length of the CDR3 is 14 residues. With 6 bases removed from V and 1 base from J, the gap between germline ends came to 10 bases. Profiled with immunoSEQ multiplex PCR; TCRdb holds only in-frame clones, not every one. The table has about 50,000 clones, around 81% seen once. The chain joins TRBV19 to TRBJ1-5; D gene unclear. The input for sequencing was CD4+ or CD8+ T cells sorted from blood, taken in a trial of the OX40 agonist ivuxolimab. The TCR sequence derives from an adult with an advanced solid tumor such as melanoma, head and neck, liver or kidney cancer. Here the CDR3 reads CASSLMASNQPQHF. The DNA for the CDR3 is TGTGCCAGTAGCTTAATGGCGAGCAATCAGCCCCAGCATTTT.